This T cell receptor (beta chain) derives from a study of T cells in Graves' hyperthyroidism and ophthalmopathy. Study-wide points: Stable hyperthyroidism was separated from ophthalmopathy by a model based on 13 V-J features.

Regions amplified from RNA transcripts were the TCR beta CDR3 regions. RT-PCR in the first round (using the HTBI primer set) targeted the TCR CDR3. MiXCR, applied by TCRdb to the multiplex PCR reads, yields one record per CDR3 protein. The sample includes about 410,000 distinct CDR3 sequences, roughly 15% of them seen just once. The CDR3 spans 12 residues. Deletions cut 3 bases from V and 6 bases from J, with 6 bases between. Fresh peripheral blood, approximately 9.7 ml, was the source of the PBMCs. This clonotype was seen a few times. Its antigen is undetermined. The clonotype originates from a woman aged 30 to 39 with Graves' ophthalmopathy. The specimen was blood. The chain joins TRBV12-3 or TRBV12-4 to TRBJ2-1; D gene unclear. The CDR3 is CASSFGVNEQFF. In DNA, the CDR3 is TGTGCCAGCAGTTTTGGGGTCAATGAGCAGTTCTTC.